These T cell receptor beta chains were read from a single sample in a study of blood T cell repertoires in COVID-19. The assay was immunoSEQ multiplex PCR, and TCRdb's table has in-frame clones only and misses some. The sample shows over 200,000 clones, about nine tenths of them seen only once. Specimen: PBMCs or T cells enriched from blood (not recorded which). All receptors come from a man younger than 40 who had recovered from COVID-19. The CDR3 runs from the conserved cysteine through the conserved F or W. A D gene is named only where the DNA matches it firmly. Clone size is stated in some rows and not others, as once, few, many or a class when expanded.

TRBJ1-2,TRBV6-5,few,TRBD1,TGTGCCAGCAGATCCGGGACAGGGGCCTATGGCTACACCTTC,CASRSGTGAYGYTF
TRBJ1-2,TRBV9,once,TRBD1,TGTGCCAGCAGCCAGAATGGACAGGCAAACTATGGCTACACCTTC,CASSQNGQANYGYTF
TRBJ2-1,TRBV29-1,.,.,TGCAGCGTTGACCGAGGACTCAATGAGCAGTTCTTC,CSVDRGLNEQFF
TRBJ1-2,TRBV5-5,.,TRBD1,TGTGCCAGCAGAAAAGACAGGGTGGCTGGCTACACCTTC,CASRKDRVAGYTF
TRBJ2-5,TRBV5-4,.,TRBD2,TGTGCCAGCAGCTTCGCTCTAGCGGGAGCCGAGGAGACCCAGTACTTC,CASSFALAGAEETQYF
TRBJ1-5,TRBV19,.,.,TGTGCCAGTTCGCGCGCAGTTGGGGCTTATAGCAATCAGCCCCAGCATTTT,CASSRAVGAYSNQPQHF
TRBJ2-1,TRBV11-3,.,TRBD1,TGTGCCAGCAGCTCCGCTAGGGGGGACAGGGGGAGTTACAATGAGCAGTTCTTC,CASSSARGDRGSYNEQFF
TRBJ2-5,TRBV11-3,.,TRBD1,TGTGCCAGCAGCTTAGGAGGGGACAGCCAAGAGACCCAGTACTTC,CASSLGGDSQETQYF
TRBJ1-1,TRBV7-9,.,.,TGTGCCAGCAGCTTTTCCATGAACACTGAAGCTTTCTTT,CASSFSMNTEAFF
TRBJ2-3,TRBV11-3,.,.,TGTGCCAGCAGCCCCGGCCGACTCTCTAGCACAGATACGCAGTATTTT,CASSPGRLSSTDTQYF
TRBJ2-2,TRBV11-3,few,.,TGTGCCAGCAGCTTAGATCGGGGTACAGACACCGGGGAGCTGTTTTTT,CASSLDRGTDTGELFF
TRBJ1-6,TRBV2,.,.,TGTGCCAGCAGTGAAAGGGAGGGTTCACCCCTCCACTTT,CASSEREGSPLHF
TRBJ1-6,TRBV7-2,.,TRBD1,TGTGCCAGCAGCTTAGTGTCACAGGGGATAAGCTCCTATAATTCACCCCTCCACTTT,CASSLVSQGISSYNSPLHF
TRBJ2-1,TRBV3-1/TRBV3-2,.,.,TGTGCCAGCAGCCAAGACAAAATCTCCTACAATGAGCAGTTCTTC,CASSQDKISYNEQFF
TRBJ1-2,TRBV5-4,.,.,TGTGCCAGCAGCTTGATTTCGGGCGGAGGGTCGGACACCTTC,CASSLISGGGSDTF
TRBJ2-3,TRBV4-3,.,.,TGCGCCAGCAGCCAAGAGGCAGGGATAACAGATACGCAGTATTTT,CASSQEAGITDTQYF
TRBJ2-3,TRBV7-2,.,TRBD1,TGTGCCAGCAGCCGCAGACAGGGGTTACGCACAGATACGCAGTATTTT,CASSRRQGLRTDTQYF
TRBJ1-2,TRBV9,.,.,TGTGCCAGCACTAAAACAGAGGGAAACTATGGCTACACCTTC,CASTKTEGNYGYTF
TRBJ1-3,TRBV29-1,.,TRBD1,TGCAGCGCCGGGACAGGGCTCGGAAACACCATATATTTT,CSAGTGLGNTIYF
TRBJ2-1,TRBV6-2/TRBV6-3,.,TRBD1,TGTGCCAGCAGCCCGCCCACAGGGGGTAGATACAATGAGCAGTTCTTC,CASSPPTGGRYNEQFF
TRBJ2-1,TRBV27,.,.,TGTGCCAGCAGTTTTGCTGGGCATGAGCAGTTCTTC,CASSFAGHEQFF
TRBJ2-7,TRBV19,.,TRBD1,TGTGCCAGTAGTCGAGGACAGGGGGCCTACGAGCAGTACTTC,CASSRGQGAYEQYF
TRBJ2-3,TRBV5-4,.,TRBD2,TGTGCCAGCAGCTCAGCACAGGGGAGACTAGCGGGAGGGGCAGATACGCAGTATTTT,CASSSAQGRLAGGADTQYF
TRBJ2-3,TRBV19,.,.,TGTGCCAGTAGTATAGGGGCGGGGGATACGCAGTATTTT,CASSIGAGDTQYF
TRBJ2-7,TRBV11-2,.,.,TGTGCCAGCAGCACGAGTAGCGAGCAGTACTTC,CASSTSSEQYF
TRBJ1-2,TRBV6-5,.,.,TGTGCCAGCAGCGGACTCCTGGACAGCTATGGCTACACCTTC,CASSGLLDSYGYTF
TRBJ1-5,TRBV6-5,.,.,TGTGCCAGCTTAACCAGGGTAGGGCAGCCCCAGCATTTT,CASLTRVGQPQHF
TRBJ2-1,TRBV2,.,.,TGTGCCAGCAGTGAAGCCGGGTTATCCTACAATGAGCAGTTCTTC,CASSEAGLSYNEQFF
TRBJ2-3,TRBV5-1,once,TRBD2,TGCGCCAGCAGCCCCTGGACTAGCGGGAGCGAGGCGGATACGCAGTATTTT,CASSPWTSGSEADTQYF
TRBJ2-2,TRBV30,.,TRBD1,TGTGCCTGGCGACAGGGCCCGGTTAACACCGGGGAGCTGTTTTTT,CAWRQGPVNTGELFF
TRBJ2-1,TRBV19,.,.,TGTGCCAGTAGTCAAAAGCGGAATGAGCAGTTCTTC,CASSQKRNEQFF
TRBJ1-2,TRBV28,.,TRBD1,TGTGCCAGCAGACTAACAGGGGGCAAGGGCTACACCTTC,CASRLTGGKGYTF
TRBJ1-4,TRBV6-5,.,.,TGTGCCAGCAGTTCGGGTGGTGAAAAACTGTTTTTT,CASSSGGEKLFF
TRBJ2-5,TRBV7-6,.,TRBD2,TGTGCCAGCAGCCCGGGACTAGCGGGGGGGCAAGAGTACCAAGAGACCCAGTACTTC,CASSPGLAGGQEYQETQYF
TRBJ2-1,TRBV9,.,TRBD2,TGTGCCAGCAGCGACCCACTGGGACTAGTCCTGGTCTTC,CASSDPLGLVLVF